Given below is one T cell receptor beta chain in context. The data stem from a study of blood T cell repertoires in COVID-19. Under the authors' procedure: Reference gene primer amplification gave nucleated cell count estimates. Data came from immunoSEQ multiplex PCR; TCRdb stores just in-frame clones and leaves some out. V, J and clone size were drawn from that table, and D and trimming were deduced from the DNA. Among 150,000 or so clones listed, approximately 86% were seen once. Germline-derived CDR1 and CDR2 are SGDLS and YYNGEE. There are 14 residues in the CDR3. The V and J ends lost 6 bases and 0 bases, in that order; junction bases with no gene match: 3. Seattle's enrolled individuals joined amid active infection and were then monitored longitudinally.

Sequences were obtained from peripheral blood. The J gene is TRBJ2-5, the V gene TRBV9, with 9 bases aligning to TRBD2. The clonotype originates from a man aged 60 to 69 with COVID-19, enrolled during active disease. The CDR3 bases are TGTGCCAGCAACGAGCGGGGGGACCAAGAGACCCAGTACTTC. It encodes CASNERGDQETQYF.